These 14 T cell receptor beta chains were sequenced from one sample in a study of patients and donors after allogeneic stem cell transplantation (dated by TCRdb to about 2020). Library generation was performed with RT-PCR. The listed sequencing device is NextSeq 550. TCRdb took the public reads, trimmed them with fastp at Q25, ran MiXCR for clone calling and kept in-frame beta chains. Entries that share a CDR3 protein sequence are merged under the most common genes and DNA. In this sample the table shows hundreds of thousands of distinct CDR3 sequences, 16% of which occur a single time. Together, the top ten hold roughly 7% of the sample. The sequencing input was blood, either unsorted or a sorted T cell fraction (not recorded which). The receptors here all came from a human donor who was either an allogeneic HSCT recipient or a stem cell or donor lymphocyte infusion donor (not recorded which). It is not recorded whose cells these are; they may come from a transplant donor.

This clonotype was recorded a few times. The chain is built from TRBV7-9 and TRBJ2-1; D is possibly TRBD2 (6 bases). The length of the CDR3 is 13 residues. Between the trimmed V and J ends, which lost 6 bases and 9 bases, there was a span of 15 bases. CDR1 and CDR2 from the germline V gene are SEHNR and FQNEAQ (reference sequence). The CDR3 here is CASRDPGVSEQFF. CDR3 sequence (DNA): TGTGCCAGCAGGGACCCGGGAGTCAGTGAGCAGTTCTTC.

Ten or more counts support this clonotype. The J gene is TRBJ2-3, the V gene TRBV12-3 or TRBV12-4; unclear D gene. With 4 bases removed from V and 0 bases from J, the gap between germline ends came to 14 bases. The CDR3 extends over 16 amino acids. The CDR3 region has the DNA TGTGCCAGCAGTTCCCCCTGGCGACTTAGCACAGATACGCAGTATTTT. Translating gives CASSSPWRLSTDTQYF.

This chain connects TRBV7-8 to TRBJ2-7, with D tentatively TRBD1 (5 bases). V lost 1 base to trimming and J lost 5 bases, with 24 bases between them. Germline CDR1 and CDR2: SGHVS and FQNEAQ. CDR3 length: 18 amino acids. CDR3 in DNA: TGTGCCAGCAGCTTAGGGTCCTGGGGCCCTAAGGGGATGCACGAGCAGTACTTC. Translation: CASSLGSWGPKGMHEQYF.

The rearrangement joins TRBV29-1 to TRBJ2-7; unclear D gene. The CDR3 has 11 amino acids. V was pared by 5 bases and J by 5 bases, with 10 bases between. Germline CDR1 is SQVTM and CDR2 is ANQGSEA. The CDR3 coding sequence is TGCAGCGTTTTGTTATATAACGAGCAGTACTTC. This translates into CSVLLYNEQYF.

The chain couples TRBV12-3 or TRBV12-4 to TRBJ1-5; no clear D gene. V was pared by 2 bases and J by 2 bases, with 10 bases between. The CDR3 length is 15 residues. The CDR3 region is CASSLTLGGNQPQHF. The CDR3 nucleotides read TGTGCCAGCAGTTTAACCCTTGGTGGCAATCAGCCCCAGCATTTT.

This clonotype was detected only a few times. The V and J genes are TRBV27 and TRBJ2-1; D is perhaps TRBD1 or TRBD2 (5 bases each). The CDR3 is 14 residues long. Germline assignment: CDR1 MNHEY and CDR2 SMNVEV (reference sequence). Trimming pared 1 base from V and 7 bases from J, leaving 11 bases between. CDR3 DNA: TGTGCCAGCAGTTTATGGGGGATCGATAATGAGCAGTTCTTC. This encodes CASSLWGIDNEQFF.

This clonotype was counted a few times. This chain uses TRBV5-1 with TRBJ1-6, with D tentatively TRBD1 (6 bases). Germline V lookup: CDR1 SGHRS, CDR2 YFSETQ. The V gene lost 0 bases and the J gene lost 5 bases, with 9 bases spanning the gap. This CDR3 is built from 15 residues. The CDR3 coding sequence is TGCGCCAGCAGCTTGGAAGGACAGCATAATTCACCCCTCCACTTT. It encodes CASSLEGQHNSPLHF.

This clonotype was counted ten times or more. The V call is TRBV12-3 or TRBV12-4, the J call TRBJ2-2; D gene uncertain. The CDR3 totals 16 residues. Trimming removed 3 bases at V and 1 base at J, with 12 bases between. In DNA form, the CDR3 reads TGTGCCAGCAGTTTGGGTGGAAAGAAGAACACCGGGGAGCTGTTTTTT. The encoded protein is CASSLGGKKNTGELFF.

The chain has TRBV20-1 and TRBJ2-7, with 8 bases matching TRBD2. The CDR3 contains 17 residues. V lost 1 base to trimming and J lost 0 bases; unmatched junction nucleotides: 11. Germline assignment: CDR1 DFQATT and CDR2 SNEGSKA (reference sequence). The CDR3 coding sequence is TGCAGTGCTAGAGTCCGGCGGGGGGACAAAAGCTCCTACGAGCAGTACTTC. It specifies CSARVRRGDKSSYEQYF.

This clonotype was seen just once. The chain employs TRBV9 and TRBJ1-1; D is uncertain. Trimming shortened V by 0 bases and J by 0 bases, and 6 bases separated the two germline ends. The germline V gene has CDR1 SGDLS and CDR2 YYNGEE. The CDR3 is 14 amino acids. The CDR3: CASSVGQMNTEAFF. In nucleotides, the CDR3 is TGTGCCAGCAGCGTAGGGCAGATGAACACTGAAGCTTTCTTT.

This clonotype was seen at least ten times. The rearrangement uses TRBV12-3 or TRBV12-4 and TRBJ1-5; D gene unclear. The ends were cut back, 5 bases at V and 0 bases at J, with 8 bases in the middle. The CDR3 totals 14 residues. The CDR3 here is CASSARDSNQPQHF. In DNA, the CDR3 is TGTGCCAGCAGTGCCCGGGATAGCAATCAGCCCCAGCATTTT.

The chain is built from TRBV24-1 and TRBJ1-5, with unresolved D. The CDR3 consists of 15 residues. Germline CDR1 and CDR2: KGHDR and SFDVKD. Trimming took off 2 bases at V and 4 bases at J, with 11 bases between the two ends. CDR3 region: CATSDSRPINQPQHF. CDR3 DNA sequence: TGTGCCACCAGTGATTCCCGGCCAATTAATCAGCCCCAGCATTTT.

The CDR3 region is CATSDPGGGQPQHF. DNA for the CDR3: TGTGCCACCAGTGATCCAGGGGGCGGTCAGCCCCAGCATTTT. The chain carries TRBV24-1 and TRBJ1-5; the match to TRBD1 covers 8 bases. CDR3 length: 14 amino acids. Germline V gives CDR1 KGHDR, CDR2 SFDVKD. Losses at the gene ends were 3 bases for V and 6 bases for J; bases not matched to a gene: 3.

This clonotype was detected ten times or more. The chain combines TRBV7-9 with TRBJ2-1; 7 bases align to TRBD2. CDR3 size: 15 residues. From germline, CDR1 is SEHNR and CDR2 FQNEAQ (reference sequence). V shed 4 bases and J 0 bases; nucleotides not matched to a gene: 3. The CDR3 DNA reads TGTGCCAGCAGCTCCAGCGGGGCCTCCTACAATGAGCAGTTCTTC. Residues: CASSSSGASYNEQFF.